This TCR beta chain was observed in a study of T and B cells in COVID-19 patients. Whole-study context: Of around 21 active-infection patients, roughly 18 carried comorbidities linked to unfavorable COVID-19 outcome.

Germline V gene lookup returns CDR1 KGHDR and CDR2 SFDVKD. V was clipped by 2 bases and J by 0 bases, with 10 bases between them. This CDR3 contains 15 residues. Multiplex PCR with BIOMED2 TRB-A/B primer pools amplified TRB rearrangements. TCRdb itself ran the multiplex PCR reads through MiXCR, one entry per CDR3 protein. Of 10,000 to 15,000 distinct CDR3 sequences in the sample, approximately 29% are singletons; the top ten hold approximately 26%. TRB was amplified from approximately 250-480 ng of blood genomic DNA. Source material: blood. This TCR was sampled from a human donor who had recovered from COVID-19. This chain joins TRBV24-1 and TRBJ2-7; tentatively, D is TRBD1 or TRBD2 (5 bases each). Here the CDR3 DNA reads TGTGCCACCAGTGATTCGGGACGCAGCTCCTACGAGCAGTACTTC. Its protein is CATSDSGRSSYEQYF.